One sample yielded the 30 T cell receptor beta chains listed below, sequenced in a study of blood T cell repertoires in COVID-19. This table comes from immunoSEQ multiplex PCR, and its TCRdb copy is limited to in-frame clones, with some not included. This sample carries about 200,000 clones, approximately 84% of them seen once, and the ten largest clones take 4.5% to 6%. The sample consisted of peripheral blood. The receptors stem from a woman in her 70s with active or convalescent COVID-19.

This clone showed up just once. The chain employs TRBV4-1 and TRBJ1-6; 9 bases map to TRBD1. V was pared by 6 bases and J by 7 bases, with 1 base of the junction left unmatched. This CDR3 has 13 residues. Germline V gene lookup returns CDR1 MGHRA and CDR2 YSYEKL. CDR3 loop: CASRGTGNSPLHF. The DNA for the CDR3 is TGCGCCAGCAGGGGGACAGGGAATTCACCCCTCCACTTT.

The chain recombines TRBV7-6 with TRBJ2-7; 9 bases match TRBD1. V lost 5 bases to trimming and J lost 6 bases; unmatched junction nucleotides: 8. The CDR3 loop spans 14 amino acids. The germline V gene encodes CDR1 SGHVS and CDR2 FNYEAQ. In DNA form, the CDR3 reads TGTGCCAGCAGCCCACAGGGGGCCGGCGGCGAGCAGTACTTC. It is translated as CASSPQGAGGEQYF. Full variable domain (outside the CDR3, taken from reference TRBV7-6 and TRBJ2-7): GAGVSQSPRYKVTKRGQDVALRCDPISGHVSLYWYRQALGQGPEFLTYFNYEAQQDKSGLPNDRFSAERPEGSISTLTIQRTEQRDSAMYRCASSPQGAGGEQYFGPGTRLTVT.

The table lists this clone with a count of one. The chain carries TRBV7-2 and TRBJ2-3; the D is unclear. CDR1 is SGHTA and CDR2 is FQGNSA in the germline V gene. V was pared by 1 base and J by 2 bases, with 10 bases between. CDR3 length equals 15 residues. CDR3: CASSLVSALTDTQYF. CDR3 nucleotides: TGTGCCAGCAGCTTAGTGAGCGCCCTCACAGATACGCAGTATTTT.

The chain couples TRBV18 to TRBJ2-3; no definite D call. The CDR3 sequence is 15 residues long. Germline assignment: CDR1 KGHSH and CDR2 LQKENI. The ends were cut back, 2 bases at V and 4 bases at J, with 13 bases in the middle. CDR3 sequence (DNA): TGTGCCAGCTCACCAGTCCCCACAAGCGCAGATACGCAGTATTTT. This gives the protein CASSPVPTSADTQYF.

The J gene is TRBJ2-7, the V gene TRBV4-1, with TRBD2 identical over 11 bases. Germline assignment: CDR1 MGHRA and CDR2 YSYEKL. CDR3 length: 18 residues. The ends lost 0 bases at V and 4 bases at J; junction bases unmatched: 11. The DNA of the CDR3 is TGCGCCAGCAGCCAAGACTCTTTTGAACTAGCGGGAGATTACGAGCAGTACTTC. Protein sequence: CASSQDSFELAGDYEQYF.

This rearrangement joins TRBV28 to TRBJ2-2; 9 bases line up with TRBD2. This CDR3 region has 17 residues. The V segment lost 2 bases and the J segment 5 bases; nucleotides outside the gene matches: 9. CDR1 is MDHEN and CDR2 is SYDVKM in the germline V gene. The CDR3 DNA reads TGTGCCAGCAGTTTACTTGGCGGGAGGGCCCCAACCGGGGAGCTGTTTTTT. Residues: CASSLLGGRAPTGELFF. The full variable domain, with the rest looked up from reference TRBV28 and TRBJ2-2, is DVKVTQSSRYLVKRTGEKVFLECVQDMDHENMFWYRQDPGLGLRLIYFSYDVKMKEKGDIPEGYSVSREKKERFSLILESASTNQTSMYLCASSLLGGRAPTGELFFGEGSRLTVL.

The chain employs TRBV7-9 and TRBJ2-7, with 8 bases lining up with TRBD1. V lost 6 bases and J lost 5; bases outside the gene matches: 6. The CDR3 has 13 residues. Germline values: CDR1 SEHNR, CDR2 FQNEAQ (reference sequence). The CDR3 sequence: CASSVTQGDEQYF. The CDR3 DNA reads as TGTGCCAGCAGTGTGACACAGGGGGACGAGCAGTACTTC.

In nucleotides, the CDR3 is TGTGCCAGCAGGCCAGAAGAGACCCAGTACTTC. It yields the protein CASRPEETQYF. V usage is TRBV27 and J usage is TRBJ2-5; D call uncertain. V lost 6 bases, J lost 3 bases, and 5 bases lay in between. The CDR3 loop spans 11 amino acids. Germline CDR1 and CDR2: MNHEY and SMNVEV (reference sequence).

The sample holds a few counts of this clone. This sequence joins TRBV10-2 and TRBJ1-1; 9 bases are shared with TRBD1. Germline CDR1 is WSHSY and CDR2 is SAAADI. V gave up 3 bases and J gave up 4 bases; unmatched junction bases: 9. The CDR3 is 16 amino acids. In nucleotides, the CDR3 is TGCGCCAGCAGTGAAGAACAGGGGGCGCGAGGCACTGAAGCTTTCTTT. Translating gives CASSEEQGARGTEAFF.

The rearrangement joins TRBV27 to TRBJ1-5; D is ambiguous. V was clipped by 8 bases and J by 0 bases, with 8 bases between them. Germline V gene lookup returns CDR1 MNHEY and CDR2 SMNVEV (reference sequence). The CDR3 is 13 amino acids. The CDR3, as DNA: TGTGCCAGCGCCACTTATAGCAATCAGCCCCAGCATTTT. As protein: CASATYSNQPQHF.

The CDR3 DNA reads as TGTGCCAGCAGCCAAGTGCTAAACTGGGGACTAGCGGGAGGGGAACACTACGAGCAGTACTTC. It specifies CASSQVLNWGLAGGEHYEQYF. The chain couples TRBV4-2 to TRBJ2-7; 16 nucleotides match TRBD2. Germline V gene lookup returns CDR1 LGHNA and CDR2 YNFKEQ. V dropped 1 base and J dropped 3; count of bases not matched to a gene: 15. The CDR3 has 21 residues.

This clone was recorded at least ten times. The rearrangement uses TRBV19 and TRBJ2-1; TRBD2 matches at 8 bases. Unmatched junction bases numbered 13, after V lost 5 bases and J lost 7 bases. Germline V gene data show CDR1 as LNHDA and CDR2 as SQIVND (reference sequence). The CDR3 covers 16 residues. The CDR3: CASSASGTRNINEQFF. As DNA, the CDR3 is TGTGCCAGTAGTGCCTCCGGGACTAGGAACATTAATGAGCAGTTCTTC.

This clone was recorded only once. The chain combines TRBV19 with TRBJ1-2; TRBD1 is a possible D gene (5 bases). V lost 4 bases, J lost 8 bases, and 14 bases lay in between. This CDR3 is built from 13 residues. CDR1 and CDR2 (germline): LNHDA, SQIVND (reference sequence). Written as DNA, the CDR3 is TGTGCCAGTAGTACGCAGGGAACGAGCGGCTACACCTTC. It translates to CASSTQGTSGYTF. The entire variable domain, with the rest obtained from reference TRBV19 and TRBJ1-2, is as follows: DGGITQSPKYLFRKEGQNVTLSCEQNLNHDAMYWYRQDPGQGLRLIYYSQIVNDFQKGDIAEGYSVSREKKESFPLTVTSAQKNPTAFYLCASSTQGTSGYTFGSGTRLTVV.

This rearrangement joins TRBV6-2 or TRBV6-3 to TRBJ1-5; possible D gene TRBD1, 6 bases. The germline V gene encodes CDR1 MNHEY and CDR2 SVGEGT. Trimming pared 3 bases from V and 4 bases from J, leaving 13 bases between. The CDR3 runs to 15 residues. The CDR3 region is CASSYSTGRNQPQHF. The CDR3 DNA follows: TGTGCCAGCAGTTATTCCACAGGGCGTAATCAGCCCCAGCATTTT.

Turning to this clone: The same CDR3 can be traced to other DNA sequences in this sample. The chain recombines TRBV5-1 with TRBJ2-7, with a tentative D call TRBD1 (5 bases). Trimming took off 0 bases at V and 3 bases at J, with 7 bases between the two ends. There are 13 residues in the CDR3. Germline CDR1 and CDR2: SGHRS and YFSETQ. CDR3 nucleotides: TGCGCCAGCAGCTTGGCCCAGGGCTACGAGCAGTACTTC. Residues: CASSLAQGYEQYF.

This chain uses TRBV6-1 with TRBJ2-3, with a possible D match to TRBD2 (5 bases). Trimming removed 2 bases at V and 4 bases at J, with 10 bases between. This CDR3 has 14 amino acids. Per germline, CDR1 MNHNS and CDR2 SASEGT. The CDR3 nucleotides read TGTGCCAGCAGTGAATCCCGGGGTTCAGATACGCAGTATTTT. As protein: CASSESRGSDTQYF.

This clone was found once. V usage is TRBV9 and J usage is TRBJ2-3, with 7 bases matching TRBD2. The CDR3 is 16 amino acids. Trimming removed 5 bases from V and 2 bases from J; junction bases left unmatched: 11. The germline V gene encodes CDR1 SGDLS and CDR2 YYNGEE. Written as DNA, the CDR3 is TGTGCCAGCAGTCGTAGGTCCCTAGCGGACACAGATACGCAGTATTTT. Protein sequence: CASSRRSLADTDTQYF.

The CDR3 DNA sequence: TGCAGCGTTGAAGTCCGTTCTAACTATGGCTACACCTTC. Translated: CSVEVRSNYGYTF. The chain uses TRBV29-1 and TRBJ1-2; D is unresolved. The V gene lost 1 base and the J gene lost 0 bases, with 6 bases spanning the gap. The CDR3 has 13 amino acids. Germline V gene sequence: CDR1 SQVTM, CDR2 ANQGSEA.

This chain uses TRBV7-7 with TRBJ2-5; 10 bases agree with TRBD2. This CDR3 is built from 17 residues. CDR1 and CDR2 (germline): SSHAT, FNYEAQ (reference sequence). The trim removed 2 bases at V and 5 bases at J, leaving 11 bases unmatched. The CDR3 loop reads CASSLTSGANGWETQYF. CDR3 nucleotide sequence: TGTGCCAGCAGCTTAACTAGCGGGGCAAACGGTTGGGAGACCCAGTACTTC.

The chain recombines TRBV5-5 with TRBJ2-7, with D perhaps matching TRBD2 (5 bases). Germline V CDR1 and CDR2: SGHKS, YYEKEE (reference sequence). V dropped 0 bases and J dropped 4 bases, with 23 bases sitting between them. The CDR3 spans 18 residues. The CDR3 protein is CASSLEQRISGNGYEQYF. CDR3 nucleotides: TGTGCCAGCAGCTTGGAACAAAGAATTTCGGGGAATGGATACGAGCAGTACTTC.

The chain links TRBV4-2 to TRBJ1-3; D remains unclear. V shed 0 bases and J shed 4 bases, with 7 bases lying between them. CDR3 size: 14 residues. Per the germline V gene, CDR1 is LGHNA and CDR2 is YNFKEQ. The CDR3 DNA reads TGTGCCAGCAGCCAAGAGTTGCAGGGAAACACCATATATTTT. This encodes CASSQELQGNTIYF.

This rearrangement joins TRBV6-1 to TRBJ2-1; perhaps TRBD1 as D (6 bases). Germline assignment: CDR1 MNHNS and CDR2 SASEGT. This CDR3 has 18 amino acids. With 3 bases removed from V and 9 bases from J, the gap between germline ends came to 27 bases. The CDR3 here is CASSERPGVGSPVIEQFF. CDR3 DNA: TGTGCCAGCAGTGAGCGGCCAGGGGTAGGGTCTCCGGTGATTGAGCAGTTCTTC.

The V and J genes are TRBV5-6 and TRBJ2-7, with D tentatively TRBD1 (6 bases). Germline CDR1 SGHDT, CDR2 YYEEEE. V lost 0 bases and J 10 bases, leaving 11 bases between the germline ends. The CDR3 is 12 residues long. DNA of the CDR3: TGTGCCAGCAGCTTGGGTATGGGACACCAGTACTTC. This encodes CASSLGMGHQYF.

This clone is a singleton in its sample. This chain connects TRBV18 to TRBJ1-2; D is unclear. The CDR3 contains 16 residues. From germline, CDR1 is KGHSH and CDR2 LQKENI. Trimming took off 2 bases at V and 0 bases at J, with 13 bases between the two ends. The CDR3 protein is CASSPGSTRANYGYTF. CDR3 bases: TGTGCCAGCTCACCAGGTAGCACACGCGCTAACTATGGCTACACCTTC.

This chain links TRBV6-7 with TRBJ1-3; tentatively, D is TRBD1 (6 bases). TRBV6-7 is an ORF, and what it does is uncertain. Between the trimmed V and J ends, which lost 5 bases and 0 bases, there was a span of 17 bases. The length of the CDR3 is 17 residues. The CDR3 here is CASSIRAGETSGNTIYF. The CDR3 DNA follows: TGTGCCAGCAGTATACGAGCAGGGGAAACCTCTGGAAACACCATATATTTT.

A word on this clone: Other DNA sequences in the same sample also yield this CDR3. The CDR3 sequence: CASSPGQGAYEQYF. The CDR3 DNA follows: TGCGCCAGCAGCCCAGGACAGGGGGCCTACGAGCAGTACTTC. The chain has TRBV5-1 and TRBJ2-7, with TRBD1 matching 10 bases. The V and J ends lost 4 bases and 2 bases, in that order; junction bases with no gene match: 3. The CDR3 sequence is 14 residues long. CDR1 SGHRS and CDR2 YFSETQ come from the germline V gene.

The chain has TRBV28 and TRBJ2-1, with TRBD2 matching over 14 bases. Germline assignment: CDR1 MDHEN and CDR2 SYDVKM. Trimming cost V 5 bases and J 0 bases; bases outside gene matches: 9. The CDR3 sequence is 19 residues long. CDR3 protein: CASSPNPGLAGVSYNEQFF. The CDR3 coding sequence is TGTGCCAGCAGTCCCAATCCGGGACTAGCGGGAGTCTCCTACAATGAGCAGTTCTTC.

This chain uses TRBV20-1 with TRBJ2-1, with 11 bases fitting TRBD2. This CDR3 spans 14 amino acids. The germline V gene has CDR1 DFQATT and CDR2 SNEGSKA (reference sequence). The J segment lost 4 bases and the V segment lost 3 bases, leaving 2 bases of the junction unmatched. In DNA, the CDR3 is TGCAGTGCTAGTAGCGGGAGGGCTTACAATGAGCAGTTCTTC. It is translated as CSASSGRAYNEQFF.

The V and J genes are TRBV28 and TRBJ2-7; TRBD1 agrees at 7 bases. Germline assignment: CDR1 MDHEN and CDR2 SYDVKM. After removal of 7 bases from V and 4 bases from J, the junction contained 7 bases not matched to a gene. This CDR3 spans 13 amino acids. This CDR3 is CASTPQGSYEQYF. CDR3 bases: TGTGCCAGCACTCCACAGGGGTCGTACGAGCAGTACTTC. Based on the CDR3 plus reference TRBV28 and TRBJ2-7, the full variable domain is DVKVTQSSRYLVKRTGEKVFLECVQDMDHENMFWYRQDPGLGLRLIYFSYDVKMKEKGDIPEGYSVSREKKERFSLILESASTNQTSMYLCASTPQGSYEQYFGPGTRLTVT.

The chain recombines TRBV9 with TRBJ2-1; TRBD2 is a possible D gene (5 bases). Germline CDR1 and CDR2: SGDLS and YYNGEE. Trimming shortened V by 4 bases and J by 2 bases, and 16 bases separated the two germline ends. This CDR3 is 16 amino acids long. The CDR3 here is CASSPATGVAYNEQFF. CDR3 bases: TGTGCCAGCAGCCCAGCTACCGGGGTTGCCTACAATGAGCAGTTCTTC.